This TCR beta chain is drawn from a study of T-cell memory formation after mild COVID-19. Study-level findings and limits: There were some responding clones in pre-infection memory, which suggested that cross-reactive memory had joined.

One entry per CDR3 protein results from TCRdb running MiXCR on the 5' RACE reads. The sample includes approximately 300,000 distinct CDR3 sequences, around a sixth of them seen just once. This CDR3 contains 14 residues. V shed 5 bases and J 2 bases; nucleotides not matched to a gene: 4. This clonotype was detected ten times or more. Its antigen remains unidentified. The chain couples TRBV12-3 or TRBV12-4 to TRBJ2-5; 8 positions agree with TRBD1. Source material: PBMCs or a T cell subset sorted from them (not recorded which). This TCR was recovered from a man between 18 and 29 years old who had mild COVID-19 (a few samples of this study predate the infection). Cell type and time point are not known. CDR3 region: CASSRQGRQETQYF. CDR3 coding DNA: TGTGCCAGCAGTAGACAGGGGCGTCAAGAGACCCAGTACTTC.